This TCR beta chain derives from a study of OX40 agonist ivuxolimab in advanced cancers. The V segment lost 1 base and the J segment 7 bases; nucleotides outside the gene matches: 12. CDR3 size: 16 residues. The V gene's germline CDR1 is SGHDN and CDR2 FVKESK. The protocol was immunoSEQ multiplex PCR, while the TCRdb copy is restricted to in-frame clones and leaves out a portion. The data contain 70,000 to 95,000 clones, approximately 85% of them singletons. This clonotype was obtained from an adult with an advanced solid tumor such as melanoma, head and neck, liver or kidney cancer. This chain connects TRBV14 to TRBJ2-5; 7 bases line up with TRBD2. The sequencing here drew on CD4+ or CD8+ T cells sorted from blood, taken in a trial of the OX40 agonist ivuxolimab. CDR3 bases: TGTGCCAGCAGCCAAGTTGGGGGGGGACTTCGTTTGACCCAGTACTTC. This codes for CASSQVGGGLRLTQYF.